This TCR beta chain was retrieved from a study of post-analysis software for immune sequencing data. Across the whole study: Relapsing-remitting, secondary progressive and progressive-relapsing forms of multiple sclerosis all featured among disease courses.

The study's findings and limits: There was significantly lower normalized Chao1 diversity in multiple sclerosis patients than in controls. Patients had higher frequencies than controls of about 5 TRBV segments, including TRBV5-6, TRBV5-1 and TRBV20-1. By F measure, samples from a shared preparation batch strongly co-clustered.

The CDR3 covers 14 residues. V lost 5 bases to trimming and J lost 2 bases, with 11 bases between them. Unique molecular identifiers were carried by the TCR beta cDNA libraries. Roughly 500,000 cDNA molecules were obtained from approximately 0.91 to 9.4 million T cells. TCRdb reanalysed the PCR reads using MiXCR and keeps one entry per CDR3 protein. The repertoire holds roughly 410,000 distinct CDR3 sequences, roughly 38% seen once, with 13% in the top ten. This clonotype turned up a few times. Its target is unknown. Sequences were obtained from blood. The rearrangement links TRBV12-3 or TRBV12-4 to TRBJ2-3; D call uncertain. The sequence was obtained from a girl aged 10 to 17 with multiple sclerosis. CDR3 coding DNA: TGTGCCAGCAGTCGTAGGAGAACCACAGATACGCAGTATTTT. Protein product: CASSRRRTTDTQYF.